The rows below give T cell receptor beta chains drawn from one sample of a study of graft-versus-host responses after intestinal transplantation. Their recognized antigens are unknown. Sequencing used immunoSEQ multiplex PCR; TCRdb keeps in-frame clones, though not all of them. The sample lists fewer than 60,000 clones, about 81% occurring once. Here the sequenced sample was unstimulated CD4+ T cells sorted from spleen or lymph node cells, taken before transplant. Receptors were obtained from a human donor who was the organ donor for an intestinal transplant. Both conserved end residues are part of each CDR3. A D gene is named only where the DNA matches it firmly. A row's size may be missing; if present it is once, few, many or a size class.

>TRBJ2-7|NA|NA|TRBV6-1
TGTGCCAGCAGTGAAGAGGGCTACGAGCAGTACTTC
CASSEEGYEQYF
>TRBJ2-7|once|TRBD2|TRBV30
TGTGCCTGGACAGCGGGGGCCTACGAGCAGTACTTC
CAWTAGAYEQYF
>TRBJ2-3|once|NA|TRBV29-1
TGCAGCGTACCCGGGACCTCTACCTGGGGAGATACGCAGTATTTT
CSVPGTSTWGDTQYF
>TRBJ2-5|NA|TRBD2|TRBV5-3
TGTGCCAGAAGGCCTAAAGCGGGGGGAACAGAGACCCAGTACTTC
CARRPKAGGTETQYF
>TRBJ1-3|NA|NA|TRBV4-3
TGCGCCAGCAGCCAAGATACCGGACTGCTCTCTGGAAACACCATATATTTT
CASSQDTGLLSGNTIYF
>TRBJ1-5|NA|NA|TRBV18
TGTGCCAGCTCACCGGATAGCAATCAGCCCCAGCATTTT
CASSPDSNQPQHF
>TRBJ2-1|NA|TRBD2|TRBV5-1
TGCGCCAGCAGCTTGGAGGCTAGCGGGATGTACAATGAGCAGTTCTTC
CASSLEASGMYNEQFF
>TRBJ1-2|few|NA|TRBV7-9
TGTGCCAGCAGCCCCCCCAACTATGGCTACACCTTC
CASSPPNYGYTF
>TRBJ1-1|NA|TRBD1|TRBV6-6
TGTGCCAGCAGTTACTCGACGGGGGGACAGGGCACTGAAGCTTTCTTT
CASSYSTGGQGTEAFF
>TRBJ1-4|NA|NA|TRBV5-4
TGTGCCAGCAGCCTTGGGGGCCCGGGCGCAACTAATGAAAAACTGTTTTTT
CASSLGGPGATNEKLFF
>TRBJ1-2|NA|NA|TRBV29-1
TGCAGCGTTGGCGCATATTATGGCTACACCTTC
CSVGAYYGYTF
>TRBJ2-1|NA|NA|TRBV18
TGTGCCAGCTCACCAAAGCAGGCCAATGAGCAGTTCTTC
CASSPKQANEQFF
>TRBJ2-3|NA|NA|TRBV2
TGTGCCAGCAGTGAGAGGCGGGACTGGGTAGATACGCAGTATTTT
CASSERRDWVDTQYF
>TRBJ2-2|NA|NA|TRBV4-3
TGCGCCAGCAGCCAAGACCGGCGTGGGGGGGCCGCCGGGGAGCTGTTTTTT
CASSQDRRGGAAGELFF
>TRBJ1-4|NA|NA|TRBV5-5
TGTGCCAGCAGTCCCCCCGGGTCGGGGGCTCTTAATGAAAAACTGTTTTTT
CASSPPGSGALNEKLFF
>TRBJ2-7|NA|TRBD2|TRBV10-2
TGCGCCAGCACTCGGGGGGGGAACGAGCAGTACTTC
CASTRGGNEQYF
>TRBJ1-1|NA|NA|TRBV18
TGTGCCAGCTCACCAGGGGTGCTGGTAACTGAAGCTTTCTTT
CASSPGVLVTEAFF
>TRBJ1-2|NA|NA|TRBV5-6
TGTGCCAGCAGCTTCCTCCTACAGGGTAACTATGGCTACACCTTC
CASSFLLQGNYGYTF
>TRBJ1-2|once|TRBD1|TRBV29-1
TGCAGCACGACTTTTCCGGGACAGGGGTATGGCTACACCTTC
CSTTFPGQGYGYTF